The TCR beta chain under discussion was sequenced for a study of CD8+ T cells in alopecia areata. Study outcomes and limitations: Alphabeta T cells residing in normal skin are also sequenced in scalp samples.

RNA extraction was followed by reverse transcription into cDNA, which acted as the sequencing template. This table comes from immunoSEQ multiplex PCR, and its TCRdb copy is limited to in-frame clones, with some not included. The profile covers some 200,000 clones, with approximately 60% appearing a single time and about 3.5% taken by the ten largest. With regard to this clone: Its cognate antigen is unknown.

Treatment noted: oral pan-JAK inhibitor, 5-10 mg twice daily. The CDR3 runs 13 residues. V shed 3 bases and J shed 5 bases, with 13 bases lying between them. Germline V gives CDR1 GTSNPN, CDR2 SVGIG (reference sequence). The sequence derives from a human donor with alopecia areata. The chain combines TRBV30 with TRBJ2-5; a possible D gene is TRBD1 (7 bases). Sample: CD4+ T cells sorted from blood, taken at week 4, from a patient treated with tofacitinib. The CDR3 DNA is TGTGCCTGGAGACTGCAGGGGGGTGAGACCCAGTACTTC. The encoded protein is CAWRLQGGETQYF.